Below, 2 T cell receptor beta chains from the same sample are listed, as sequenced in a study of metastatic and nonmetastatic thyroid tumors. TCRdb re-called the PCR reads via MiXCR. The sample shows about 40,000 clones, approximately 10% of them seen only once. No patient received treatment before thyroid surgery. The sample comprised blood. These receptors came from a female donor with papillary thyroid cancer or a benign thyroid nodule (not recorded which). Some clones in this sample may be carry-over from other donors' samples.

This clone was observed a single time. The chain has TRBV20-1 and TRBJ1-1; 8 nucleotides align to TRBD1. J lost 4 bases, V lost 5 bases, and 6 bases had no gene match. The CDR3 has 13 amino acids. CDR1 DFQATT and CDR2 SNEGSKA come from the germline V gene (reference sequence). CDR3 in amino acids: CSASDRGGTEAFF. CDR3 nucleotide sequence: TGCAGTGCTTCCGACAGGGGCGGCACTGAAGCTTTCTTT.

This clone was seen ten or more times. The DNA is left out, because the CDR3 cannot be placed on it with certainty; the CDR3 is given as TCRdb lists it. The rearrangement uses TRBV19 and TRBJ2-3. Germline lookup yields CDR1 LNHDA and CDR2 SQIVND (reference sequence). The CDR3 sequence runs 14 residues, both termini included. The CDR3 sequence: CASSILANGDTQYF.